These T cell receptor beta chains were read from a single sample in a study of cytomegalovirus exposure and HLA in healthy donors. Clones were read by immunoSEQ multiplex PCR, and TCRdb kept only the in-frame ones, dropping some. The table shows 190,000 or so clones, with less than 85% occurring only once. The sequencing input was PBMCs. Every receptor here comes from a boy aged 5-17 years in good health and CMV-seronegative. Both conserved end residues are part of each CDR3. A D gene is named only where the DNA matches it firmly. Clone size is stated in some rows and not others, as once, few, many or a class when expanded.

size	D	V	J	DNA	CDR3
-	-	TRBV19	TRBJ2-6	TGTGCCAGTAGTATAGGACAGGGGGCCAACGTCCTGACTTTC	CASSIGQGANVLTF
few	-	TRBV27	TRBJ1-6	TGTGCCAGCAGTTTTCCGCCCCCCCAGAATTCACCCCTCCACTTT	CASSFPPPQNSPLHF
once	-	TRBV29-1	TRBJ1-1	TGCAGCGTTGAATTTGCCGGGGGAGTCACTGAAGCTTTCTTT	CSVEFAGGVTEAFF
-	TRBD1	TRBV18	TRBJ2-7	TGTGCCAGCTCACCAGACAGGGTAGAGCAGTACTTC	CASSPDRVEQYF
-	TRBD1	TRBV19	TRBJ2-2	TGTGCCACCTCAAGGGCAGGGGGCGTGACGGCGGCCGGGGAGCTGTTTTTT	CATSRAGGVTAAGELFF
once	-	TRBV4-2	TRBJ2-2	TGTGCCAACAGCCCCCAAAACACCGGGGAGCTGTTTTTT	CANSPQNTGELFF
once	-	TRBV5-1	TRBJ2-5	TGCGCCAGCAGCTTGGCGGTGACCCAGTACTTC	CASSLAVTQYF
-	-	TRBV30	TRBJ1-2	TGTGCCTGGATCAACCATCGCGCAGGTTCTACGGACTTC	CAWINHRAGSTDF
-	TRBD2	TRBV9	TRBJ2-5	TGTGCCAGCAGCGCCTCGGGGGGTCAAGAGACCCAGTACTTC	CASSASGGQETQYF
-	TRBD1	TRBV19	TRBJ2-7	TGTGCCAGTAGTATCGCGTCGGGACAGTCCTACGAGCAGTACTTC	CASSIASGQSYEQYF